The 24 T cell receptor beta chains below all came from one sample that was sequenced in a study of blood T cells in healthy people across ages (dated by TCRdb to about 2015). The library relied on 5' RACE. TCRdb records Illumina HiSeq 2500 as the sequencer. The second PCR ran for about 6 to 12 cycles and used a J-beta primer mix along with a sample-barcoded 5' primer. TCRdb trimmed the raw reads at Q25, called clones with MiXCR and kept productive beta chains. A single entry per CDR3 protein holds the most common genes and DNA from its merged rows. Counted in this sample were about 1,500,000 distinct CDR3 sequences; 35% to 45% of them appeared once. The ten largest clones take up 7.9% of the sample. The sequencing input was blood. The receptors stem from a young woman in good health.

The chain has TRBV7-2 and TRBJ2-2; 7 positions agree with TRBD2. Per the germline V gene, CDR1 is SGHTA and CDR2 is FQGNSA. V shed 4 bases and J 0 bases; nucleotides not matched to a gene: 5. The CDR3 runs 16 residues. In DNA form, the CDR3 reads TGTGCCAGCAGCTCACAAGCGGGAACGAACACCGGGGAGCTGTTTTTT. It is translated as CASSSQAGTNTGELFF.

V usage is TRBV12-5 and J usage is TRBJ2-7; 13 bases fit TRBD2. This CDR3 contains 16 residues. V trimming: 2 bases; J trimming: 7 bases; junction bases outside the gene matches: 8. From germline, CDR1 is LGHNT and CDR2 FRNRAP. CDR3 nucleotides: TGTGCTAGTGGTTTGCCATGGACTAGCGGGAGACATGAGCAGTACTTC. It is translated as CASGLPWTSGRHEQYF.

The chain couples TRBV7-2 to TRBJ2-1, with no clear D. The CDR3 has 17 residues. The germline V and J ends were trimmed by 1 base and 5 bases, with 18 bases remaining between them. Germline CDR1 is SGHTA and CDR2 is FQGNSA. This CDR3 reads CASSLVRALEWHNEQFF. The CDR3 DNA sequence: TGTGCCAGCAGCTTAGTAAGGGCCCTAGAGTGGCACAATGAGCAGTTCTTC.

The chain carries TRBV28 and TRBJ1-5, with TRBD1 matching over 9 bases. Germline-derived CDR1 and CDR2 are MDHEN and SYDVKM. There are 16 residues in the CDR3. J gave up 8 bases and V 6 bases, and 14 bases lay outside the gene matches. CDR3 DNA: TGTGCCAGCAGACCGCAGAAAGGACAGGGGAGGGAGCCCCAGCATTTT. It encodes CASRPQKGQGREPQHF.

The sample holds a few counts of this clonotype. The chain links TRBV4-1 to TRBJ2-5; D possibly matches TRBD1 or TRBD2 (6 bases each). The closer fit of TRBJ2-7 to the DNA end suggests the J call may be wrong. The CDR3 contains 17 residues. Looked up from germline, CDR1 is MGHRA and CDR2 is YSYEKL. The CDR3 sequence is CASSQDIPGAITYEQYF. Written as DNA, the CDR3 is TGCGCCAGCAGCCAAGATATCCCGGGGGCGATCACCTACGAGCAGTACTTC.

This chain uses TRBV28 with TRBJ2-4; D might be TRBD1 or TRBD2, each matching 5 bases. Gene TRBJ2-7 matches the end of the DNA better, so the J call may be wrong. Germline V gene sequence: CDR1 MDHEN, CDR2 SYDVKM. The CDR3 consists of 14 residues. CDR3 in amino acids: CASSVPQGVGEQYF. CDR3 nucleotide sequence: TGTGCCAGCAGTGTCCCGCAGGGAGTCGGCGAGCAGTACTTC.

A remark on this clonotype: Its ends do not fully match the called genes, so a read error is possible. CDR3 sequence: CAGSLARKRDYEETQYF. In nucleotides, the CDR3 is TGCGCCGGCAGCTTGGCTAGAAAACGGGACTACGAAGAGACCCAGTACTTC. The genes are TRBV5-1 and TRBJ2-5, with 7 bases fitting TRBD2. Germline assignment: CDR1 SGHRS and CDR2 YFSETQ. The CDR3 extends over 17 amino acids.

This chain uses TRBV21-1 with TRBJ2-3; the table's TRBD2 call for D was not verified on the DNA. TRBV21-1 is flagged as a pseudogene. This CDR3 contains 19 residues. The CDR3 DNA reads TGTGCCAGCAGTGAAAGGACGACTAGCGGGACGATAAGCACAGATACGCAGTATTTT. This sequence encodes CASSERTTSGTISTDTQYF.

This clonotype was seen a few times. V gene TRBV7-9 combines with J gene TRBJ2-7, with TRBD1 matching over 8 bases. The J call may be incorrect, as the DNA end agrees better with TRBJ2-5. This CDR3 spans 16 amino acids. CDR1 and CDR2 (germline): SEHNR, FQNEAQ (reference sequence). The chain's CDR3 is CASSLAWPGGLETQYF. DNA for the CDR3: TGTGCCAGCAGCTTAGCATGGCCAGGGGGCCTGGAGACCCAGTACTTC.

This clonotype was counted between two and nine times. This rearrangement joins TRBV7-2 to TRBJ2-3; perhaps D is TRBD1 or TRBD2 (6 bases each). The V end was cut by 0 bases, the J end by 7 bases, with 14 bases between. The germline gives CDR1 SGHTA, CDR2 FQGNSA. This CDR3 comprises 15 residues. The CDR3 region has the DNA TGTGCCAGCAGCTTAGCGGGGGGCCCCCTAAATACGCAGTATTTT. Translation gives CASSLAGGPLNTQYF.

V usage is TRBV12-5 and J usage is TRBJ1-2; possibly TRBD1 for D (6 bases). Germline loops: CDR1 LGHNT, CDR2 FRNRAP. The CDR3 contains 14 residues. Trimming left V 1 base short and J 7 bases short, with 13 bases between. CDR3 in amino acids: CASGLGQELSGYTF. The CDR3 DNA is TGTGCTAGTGGTTTGGGACAGGAGCTGAGTGGCTACACCTTC.

The gene calls are TRBV24-1 and TRBJ2-1; possible D gene TRBD2, 6 bases. The CDR3 totals 17 residues. Germline V gene data show CDR1 as KGHDR and CDR2 as SFDVKD. The ends were cut back, 1 base at V and 4 bases at J, with 16 bases in the middle. CDR3: CATSDFLKAGGYNEQFF. The CDR3 DNA follows: TGTGCCACCAGTGATTTCCTTAAGGCCGGGGGATACAATGAGCAGTTCTTC.

The table lists this clonotype with a few counts. The chain couples TRBV12-5 to TRBJ2-4; 13 positions agree with TRBD2. The CDR3 sequence is 15 residues long. Germline CDR1 reads LGHNT; CDR2 reads FRNRAP. V was clipped by 6 bases and J by 8 bases; unmatched bases: 7. Written as DNA, the CDR3 is TGTGCTAGTGGCCTACTAGCGGGAGGGTCAGACATTCAGTACTTC. As protein: CASGLLAGGSDIQYF.

The DNA for the CDR3 is TGTGCTAGTGGTCCACCGGGGGGGATGAGCACAGATACGCAGTATTTT. Translated: CASGPPGGMSTDTQYF. The chain carries TRBV12-5 and TRBJ2-3; 8 bases are shared with TRBD2. The germline gives CDR1 LGHNT, CDR2 FRNRAP. This CDR3 has 16 amino acids. V gave up 5 bases and J gave up 0 bases; unmatched junction bases: 7.

The chain has TRBV14 and TRBJ2-1, with 8 bases lining up with TRBD2. V was clipped by 1 base and J by 14 bases; unmatched bases: 7. Germline V CDR1 and CDR2: SGHDN, FVKESK. This CDR3 has 13 residues. In DNA form, the CDR3 reads TGTGCCAGCAGCCAAGGGCCGGGACTAGGGGAGTTCTTC. Its protein is CASSQGPGLGEFF. Together with reference TRBV14 and TRBJ2-1, the CDR3 gives the full variable domain: EAGVTQFPSHSVIEKGQTVTLRCDPISGHDNLYWYRRVMGKEIKFLLHFVKESKQDESGMPNNRFLAERTGGTYSTLKVQPAELEDSGVYFCASSQGPGLGEFFGPGTRLTVL.

This clonotype was seen a few times. The V and J genes are TRBV20-1 and TRBJ1-2, with D uncertain. Germline V lookup: CDR1 DFQATT, CDR2 SNEGSKA (reference sequence). This CDR3 comprises 12 residues. Trimming cost V 5 bases and J 6 bases, with 13 bases left between them. The CDR3 nucleotides are TGCAGTGCTTACGACCTTGGCCATGGCTACACCTTC. Translated, it gives CSAYDLGHGYTF.

Only a few counts were recorded for this clonotype. The J gene is TRBJ1-1, the V gene TRBV6-1, with TRBD1 matching over 8 bases. In germline, CDR1 is MNHNS, CDR2 SASEGT. V dropped 8 bases and J dropped 0; count of bases not matched to a gene: 14. The CDR3 has 17 amino acids. Written as DNA, the CDR3 is TGTGCCAGCGTAAGCAGGGGTGGACAGGGTTTGAACACTGAAGCTTTCTTT. Its protein product is CASVSRGGQGLNTEAFF.

V and J are TRBV7-2 and TRBJ2-2; 12 bases align to TRBD2. The length of the CDR3 is 17 residues. V shed 3 bases, J shed 4 bases, and the junction held 6 bases outside the gene matches. Germline V gene lookup returns CDR1 SGHTA and CDR2 FQGNSA. CDR3 residues: CASSLRTGLAGTGELFF. DNA for the CDR3: TGTGCCAGCAGCTTGCGTACGGGACTAGCGGGCACCGGGGAGCTGTTTTTT.

V gene TRBV12-5 combines with J gene TRBJ2-3; perhaps TRBD2 as D (6 bases). The CDR3 has 16 residues. Between the trimmed V and J ends, which lost 0 bases and 4 bases, there was a span of 14 bases. CDR1 and CDR2 from the germline V gene are LGHNT and FRNRAP. DNA for the CDR3: TGTGCTAGTGGTTTGGTAGCGGGCCCCATCGCAGATACGCAGTATTTT. It encodes CASGLVAGPIADTQYF. Supplemented by reference TRBV12-5 and TRBJ2-3, the full variable domain reads DARVTQTPRHKVTEMGQEVTMRCQPILGHNTVFWYRQTMMQGLELLAYFRNRAPLDDSGMPKDRFSAEMPDATLATLKIQPSEPRDSAVYFCASGLVAGPIADTQYFGPGTRLTVL.

This clonotype has more than one count but fewer than ten. The chain joins TRBV10-2 to TRBJ1-2; tentative D call: TRBD1 (5 bases). In germline, CDR1 is WSHSY, CDR2 SAAADI. The CDR3 has 16 residues. V was pared by 0 bases and J by 4 bases, with 15 bases between. The CDR3 DNA reads TGCGCCAGCAGTGAGTCCAGGCTAGGGGTTGGCTATGGCTACACCTTC. Its translation: CASSESRLGVGYGYTF.

This clonotype showed up just a few times. This chain joins TRBV9 and TRBJ2-7, with TRBD2 matching over 7 bases. V was pared by 4 bases and J by 2 bases, with 9 bases of the junction left unmatched. Germline V gives CDR1 SGDLS, CDR2 YYNGEE. The CDR3 has 15 residues. The CDR3 DNA is TGTGCCAGCAGCCCCCGGCTAGCGGTTACCTACGAGCAGTACTTC. Translated: CASSPRLAVTYEQYF.

The chain is built from TRBV13 and TRBJ2-6; D gene uncertain. The CDR3 consists of 13 residues. From germline, CDR1 is PRHDT and CDR2 FYEKMQ (reference sequence). V lost 7 bases and J 1 base, leaving 5 bases between the germline ends. As DNA, the CDR3 is TGTGCCAGCATCACATCTGGGGCCAACGTCCTGACTTTC. Translation gives CASITSGANVLTF.

This clonotype was observed once. The gene calls are TRBV30 and TRBJ2-3; a weak D match, TRBD2 (6 bases). The ends were cut back, 1 base at V and 12 bases at J, with 20 bases in the middle. The CDR3 runs 14 residues. Germline V gives CDR1 GTSNPN, CDR2 SVGIG (reference sequence). This CDR3 reads CAWSEGRRPPRQYF. The DNA of the CDR3 is TGTGCCTGGAGTGAGGGGAGGCGGCCACCCCGTCAGTATTTT.

This clonotype was detected only a few times. The chain employs TRBV7-9 and TRBJ2-1; no clear D. The CDR3 consists of 15 residues. V was cut by 1 base and J by 4 bases, with 11 bases left in between. Germline-derived CDR1 and CDR2 are SEHNR and FQNEAQ (reference sequence). CDR3 amino acids: CASSLGVYGYNEQFF. CDR3 DNA: TGTGCCAGCAGCTTAGGAGTTTATGGGTACAATGAGCAGTTCTTC.